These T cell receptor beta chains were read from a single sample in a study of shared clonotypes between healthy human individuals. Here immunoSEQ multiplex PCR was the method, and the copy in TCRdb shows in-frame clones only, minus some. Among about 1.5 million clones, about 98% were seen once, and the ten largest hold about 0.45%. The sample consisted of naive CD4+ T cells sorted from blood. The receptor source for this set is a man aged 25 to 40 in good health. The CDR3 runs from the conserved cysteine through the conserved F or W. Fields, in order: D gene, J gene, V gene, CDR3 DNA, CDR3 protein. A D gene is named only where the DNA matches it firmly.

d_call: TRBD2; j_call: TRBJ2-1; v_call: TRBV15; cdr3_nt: TGTGCCACCAGCAGAGGGCTAGCGGGAAACAATGAGCAGTTCTTC; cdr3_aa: CATSRGLAGNNEQFF
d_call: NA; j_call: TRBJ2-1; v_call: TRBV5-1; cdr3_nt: TGCGCCAGCATGAGTCCTAGCTCCTACAATGAGCAGTTCTTC; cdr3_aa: CASMSPSSYNEQFF
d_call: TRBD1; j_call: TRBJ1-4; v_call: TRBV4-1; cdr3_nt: TGCGCCAGCAGCCAACCGGGACAGGGGTATAAACTGTTTTTT; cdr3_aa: CASSQPGQGYKLFF
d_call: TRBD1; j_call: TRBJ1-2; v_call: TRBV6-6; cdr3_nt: TGTGCCAGCGTTAGGGGGACAGGCCTTAAGGGGGGCTACACCTTC; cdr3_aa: CASVRGTGLKGGYTF
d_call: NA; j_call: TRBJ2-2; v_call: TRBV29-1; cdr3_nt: TGCAGCGTCCGGGACCCCGGGGAGCTGTTTTTT; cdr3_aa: CSVRDPGELFF
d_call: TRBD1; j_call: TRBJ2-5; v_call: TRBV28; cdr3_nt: TGTGCCAGCAGTTTGCCGAGGGACAGGGACCCTCAAGAGACCCAGTACTTC; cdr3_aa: CASSLPRDRDPQETQYF
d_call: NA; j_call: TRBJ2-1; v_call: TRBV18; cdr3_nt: TGTGCCAGCTCACCAAAACGAGGGGGTGAGCAGTTCTTC; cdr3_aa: CASSPKRGGEQFF
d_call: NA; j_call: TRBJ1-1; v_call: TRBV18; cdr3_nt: TGTGCCAGCTCACCAGTGAGACAGGACCTCACTGAAGCTTTCTTT; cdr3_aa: CASSPVRQDLTEAFF
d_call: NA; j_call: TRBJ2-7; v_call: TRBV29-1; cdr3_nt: TGCAGCGTTAATGGCAGCTCCTACGAGCAGTACTTC; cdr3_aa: CSVNGSSYEQYF
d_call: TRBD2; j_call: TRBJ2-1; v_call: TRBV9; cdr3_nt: TGTGCCAGCAGCTCCGGACTAGCGGGATTTGATGAGCAGTTCTTC; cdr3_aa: CASSSGLAGFDEQFF
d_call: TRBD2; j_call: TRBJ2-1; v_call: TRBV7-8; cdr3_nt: TGTGCCAGCAGCTCCCGACTAGCGGGAGGTGATGAGCAGTTCTTC; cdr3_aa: CASSSRLAGGDEQFF
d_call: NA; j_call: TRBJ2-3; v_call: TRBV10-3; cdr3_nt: TGTGCCATCAGTGGGGAGCAGGATGTCACAGATACGCAGTATTTT; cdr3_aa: CAISGEQDVTDTQYF
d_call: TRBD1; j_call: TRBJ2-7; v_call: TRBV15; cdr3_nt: TGTGCCACCAGCAGAGCAGGGGGCGGCTACGAGCAGTACTTC; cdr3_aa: CATSRAGGGYEQYF
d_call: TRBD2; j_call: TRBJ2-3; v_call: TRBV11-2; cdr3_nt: TGTGCCAGCAGCTTAGGGGGAGGGGCAGGGAAAATGGACACAGATACGCAGTATTTT; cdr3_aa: CASSLGGGAGKMDTDTQYF
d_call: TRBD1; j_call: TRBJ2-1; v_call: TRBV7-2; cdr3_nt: TGTGCCAGCAGCCCGCAACCGGGACAGAGAGTCAATGAGCAGTTCTTC; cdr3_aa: CASSPQPGQRVNEQFF
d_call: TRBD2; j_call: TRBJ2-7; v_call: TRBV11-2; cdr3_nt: TGTGCCAGCAGCTTTAGGCTAGCGGGCGAGCAGTACTTC; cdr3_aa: CASSFRLAGEQYF
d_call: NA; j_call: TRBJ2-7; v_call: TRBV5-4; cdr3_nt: TGTGCCAGCAGCTTACGGCAGACAATCCGGGCCGAGCAGTACTTC; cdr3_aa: CASSLRQTIRAEQYF